Listed below are T cell receptor beta chains from one sample, sequenced in a study of regulatory T cells in long-lasting Graves disease. Via MiXCR, TCRdb re-called the multiplex PCR reads, giving one row per CDR3 protein. The repertoire consists of 350,000 to 500,000 distinct CDR3 sequences, with over 20% occurring once and the leading ten covering 14%. This material consisted of peripheral blood mononuclear cells (PBMCs), taken when the disease was refractory, from a patient treated with antithyroid drugs. The receptors were gathered from a female donor with Graves disease. CDR3s include the opening cysteine and the closing phenylalanine or tryptophan. D genes are given only for firm matches. Only some rows state a clone size, as once, few, many or a class for expanded clones.

J gene | D gene | clone size | V gene | CDR3 protein | CDR3 DNA
TRBJ2-5 | - | many | TRBV27 | CASSGIGVRETQYF | TGTGCCAGCAGCGGAATAGGGGTCCGGGAGACCCAGTACTTC
TRBJ1-5 | TRBD1 | many | TRBV2 | CASSVDRVGQPQHF | TGTGCCAGCAGCGTGGACAGGGTGGGCCAGCCCCAGCATTTT
TRBJ1-6 | - | - | TRBV5-1 | CASTPGPQDSPLHF | TGCGCCAGCACTCCGGGTCCCCAAGATTCACCCCTCCACTTT
TRBJ2-7 | - | many | TRBV28 | CASILPPGRTTPYEQYF | TGTGCCAGCATCCTCCCGCCGGGCAGAACAACCCCCTACGAGCAGTACTTC
TRBJ2-7 | - | - | TRBV19 | CASSAPSGGRAYEQYF | TGTGCCAGTAGTGCCCCCAGTGGGGGACGCGCCTACGAGCAGTACTTC
TRBJ2-3 | TRBD1 | - | TRBV7-9 | CASSLQGQVDTQYF | TGTGCCAGCAGCCTACAGGGGCAAGTAGATACGCAGTATTTT
TRBJ2-6 | TRBD2 | - | TRBV28 | CASSLSGSGGANVLTF | TGTGCCAGCAGCCTAAGCGGGAGTGGCGGGGCCAACGTCCTGACTTTC
TRBJ1-5 | - | few | TRBV27 | CASSFQGMSNQPQHF | TGTGCCAGCAGTTTCCAGGGGATGAGCAATCAGCCCCAGCATTTT
TRBJ2-7 | - | many | TRBV12-3/TRBV12-4 | CASSLSPHEQYF | TGTGCCAGCAGTTTAAGTCCCCACGAGCAGTACTTC
TRBJ1-6 | - | many | TRBV3-1 | CASSHDDRRESPLHF | TGTGCCAGCAGCCATGATGACAGGAGGGAATCACCCCTCCACTTT
TRBJ1-5 | - | many | TRBV10-1 | CASSEDWGQPQHF | TGCGCCAGCAGTGAGGACTGGGGTCAGCCCCAGCATTTT
TRBJ2-7 | - | many | TRBV12-3/TRBV12-4 | CASSFGAGAYEQYF | TGTGCCAGCAGTTTCGGGGCAGGGGCCTACGAGCAGTACTTC
TRBJ2-2 | - | many | TRBV2 | CASSWEQGGTGELFF | TGTGCCAGCAGTTGGGAACAGGGTGGAACCGGGGAGCTGTTTTTT
TRBJ2-7 | - | many | TRBV7-9 | CASSLVMSNSTYEQYF | TGTGCCAGCAGCTTAGTCATGTCCAACTCAACCTACGAGCAGTACTTC
TRBJ2-1 | TRBD2 | - | TRBV18 | CASSPLSGSFSEQFF | TGTGCCAGTTCACCCCTCAGCGGGAGTTTCAGTGAGCAGTTCTTC
TRBJ1-1 | - | few | TRBV30 | CAWLGLNTEAFF | TGTGCCTGGCTGGGACTGAACACTGAAGCTTTCTTT
TRBJ2-7 | - | many | TRBV13 | CASSVVGEGRTAPFYEQYF | TGTGCCAGCAGTGTCGTAGGCGAGGGACGCACCGCCCCGTTCTACGAGCAGTACTTC
TRBJ2-7 | TRBD2 | many | TRBV11-2 | CASSLGVTSGASYF | TGTGCCAGCAGCTTAGGTGTCACTAGCGGGGCTTCATACTTC
TRBJ2-7 | - | many | TRBV27 | CASSLWPGVGEQYF | TGTGCCAGCAGTTTATGGCCGGGAGTGGGGGAGCAGTACTTC
TRBJ2-3 | TRBD1 | - | TRBV12-3/TRBV12-4 | CASAGTGGGDTQYF | TGTGCCAGCGCTGGGACAGGGGGGGGAGATACGCAGTATTTT
TRBJ2-5 | - | few | TRBV20-1 | CSDLVLGKETQYF | TGCAGTGATTTGGTCCTTGGCAAAGAGACCCAGTACTTC
TRBJ1-5 | TRBD1 | few | TRBV27 | CASSLRTGYQPQHF | TGTGCCAGCAGTTTAAGGACAGGATATCAGCCCCAGCATTTT
TRBJ2-4 | - | many | TRBV7-9 | CASSLSQGNIQYF | TGTGCCAGCAGCTTATCTCAGGGCAACATTCAGTACTTC
TRBJ1-1 | - | few | TRBV9 | CASSGAGLDTEAFF | TGTGCCAGCAGCGGGGCCGGGCTCGACACTGAAGCTTTCTTT
TRBJ1-1 | - | many | TRBV12-3/TRBV12-4 | CASSLVIPVGHEGEAFF | TGTGCCAGCAGTTTGGTTATCCCCGTAGGCCATGAAGGTGAAGCTTTCTTT
TRBJ2-5 | TRBD1 | - | TRBV3-1 | CASRRTGAVQETQYF | TGTGCCAGCAGACGGACAGGGGCCGTCCAAGAGACCCAGTACTTC
TRBJ2-5 | - | few | TRBV6-1 | CASQKGETQYF | TGTGCCAGCCAAAAGGGAGAGACCCAGTACTTC
TRBJ2-5 | TRBD2 | - | TRBV9 | CASSVDGAGLADTQYF | TGTGCCAGCAGCGTAGATGGGGCGGGACTAGCGGACACCCAGTACTTC